Below are 29 T cell receptor beta chains sequenced from a single sample in a study of CD8 T cells in ankylosing spondylitis. Study results and caveats: What seemed typical of ankylosing spondylitis blood was a TCR beta motif built from under 10 highly homologous variants.

TCRdb itself ran the 5' RACE reads through MiXCR, one entry per CDR3 protein. This table holds around 450,000 distinct CDR3 sequences, roughly a quarter found once. Their specific antigens are unknown. Sequencing was carried out using blood, either unsorted or a sorted T cell fraction (not recorded which). These receptors originate from a male donor with ankylosing spondylitis.

This chain uses TRBV19 with TRBJ1-1; 7 bases are shared with TRBD1. Germline V gives CDR1 LNHDA, CDR2 SQIVND (reference sequence). The ends lost 7 bases at V and 6 bases at J; junction bases unmatched: 8. CDR3 size: 13 residues. The CDR3, as DNA: TGTGCCAGTACCGAGGACGGGACAGCTGAAGCTTTCTTT. Its translation is CASTEDGTAEAFF.

This chain joins TRBV11-2 and TRBJ2-2; 11 bases are shared with TRBD1. The germline CDR1 and CDR2 sequences are SGHAT and FQNNGV. The CDR3 runs 15 residues. The trim removed 5 bases at V and 6 bases at J, leaving 5 bases unmatched. The DNA of the CDR3 is TGTGCCAGCAGCCGACGGACAGGGGGCGCCGGGGAGCTGTTTTTT. Translating gives CASSRRTGGAGELFF.

This chain links TRBV7-2 with TRBJ1-1, with D unclear. The germline gives CDR1 SGHTA, CDR2 FQGNSA. The germline V and J ends were trimmed by 5 bases and 0 bases, with 13 bases remaining between them. CDR3 length equals 15 residues. CDR3 sequence (DNA): TGTGCCAGCAGCCCCCCCGGGTCCATGAACACTGAAGCTTTCTTT. It codes for CASSPPGSMNTEAFF. Combining the CDR3 with reference TRBV7-2 and TRBJ1-1 gives the whole variable domain GAGVSQSPSNKVTEKGKDVELRCDPISGHTALYWYRQSLGQGLEFLIYFQGNSAPDKSGLPSDRFSAERTGGSVSTLTIQRTQQEDSAVYLCASSPPGSMNTEAFFGQGTRLTVV.

V gene TRBV7-2 combines with J gene TRBJ2-1; 12 nucleotides line up with TRBD1. Trimming took 5 bases from V and 8 from J; bases not matched to a gene: 13. Per the germline V gene, CDR1 is SGHTA and CDR2 is FQGNSA. This CDR3 region has 17 residues. CDR3 in DNA: TGTGCCAGCAGCCGCAAGGGCGGGACAGGGGGCGCGGATGAGCAGTTCTTC. The encoded protein is CASSRKGGTGGADEQFF.

A few counts support this clonotype. The chain uses TRBV7-9 and TRBJ1-4, with TRBD1 matching over 9 bases. The V and J ends lost 4 bases and 10 bases, in that order; junction bases with no gene match: 7. Germline CDR1 SEHNR, CDR2 FQNEAQ (reference sequence). The CDR3 sequence is 14 residues long. The CDR3 DNA follows: TGTGCCAGCAGCTCCCGGGACAGGGAAGGAAAACTGTTTTTT. This sequence encodes CASSSRDREGKLFF.

The chain recombines TRBV20-1 with TRBJ1-2, with no clear D. V was clipped by 4 bases and J by 0 bases, with 6 bases between them. CDR1 DFQATT and CDR2 SNEGSKA come from the germline V gene (reference sequence). There are 12 residues in the CDR3. CDR3 residues: CSATAANYGYTF. The CDR3 bases are TGCAGTGCTACGGCCGCTAACTATGGCTACACCTTC.

V and J are TRBV24-1 and TRBJ2-7; the D is unclear. The V end lost 4 bases, the J end lost 3 bases, and 3 bases lay between the germline ends. The CDR3 runs to 11 residues. The germline V gene has CDR1 KGHDR and CDR2 SFDVKD. The CDR3 sequence: CATSEIYEQYV. The CDR3 DNA follows: TGTGCCACCAGTGAAATCTACGAGCAGTACGTC.

This clonotype occurred a few times. The J gene is TRBJ2-5, the V gene TRBV2; no firm D call. This CDR3 has 13 amino acids. Trimming removed 2 bases from V and 2 bases from J, with 6 bases in between. Germline values: CDR1 SNHLY, CDR2 FYNNEI. CDR3 residues: CASSELVQETQYF. CDR3 DNA: TGTGCCAGCAGTGAACTAGTTCAAGAGACCCAGTACTTC.

This clonotype was seen repeatedly, ten times or more. The chain employs TRBV12-3 or TRBV12-4 and TRBJ1-1, with D maybe TRBD1 (5 bases). With 7 bases removed from V and 3 bases from J, the gap between germline ends came to 12 bases. CDR3 length: 13 residues. The CDR3: CASTRQSYTEAFF. In nucleotides, the CDR3 is TGTGCCAGCACCCGACAGTCCTACACTGAAGCTTTCTTT.

This clonotype was seen a few times. The genes are TRBV5-1 and TRBJ1-3, with a tentative D call TRBD1 (6 bases). The germline V and J ends were trimmed by 4 bases and 2 bases, with 10 bases remaining between them. In germline, CDR1 is SGHRS, CDR2 YFSETQ. The CDR3 spans 14 residues. This CDR3 is CASSITGTGNTIYF. CDR3 nucleotide sequence: TGCGCCAGCAGCATAACAGGGACTGGAAACACCATATATTTT.

This chain connects TRBV7-9 to TRBJ1-2, with a tentative D call TRBD1 (6 bases). V was pared by 5 bases and J by 1 base, with 11 bases between. The CDR3 sequence is 14 residues long. CDR1 SEHNR and CDR2 FQNEAQ come from the germline V gene (reference sequence). CDR3 amino acids: CASSPGQNNYGYTF. The CDR3 nucleotides read TGTGCCAGCAGCCCCGGACAGAATAACTATGGCTACACCTTC.

The V and J genes are TRBV5-1 and TRBJ2-2; 7 bases align to TRBD1. Trimming took 3 bases from V and 2 from J; bases not matched to a gene: 4. Germline values: CDR1 SGHRS, CDR2 YFSETQ. The length of the CDR3 is 15 residues. Here the CDR3 reads CASSSDRTNTGELFF. The CDR3 nucleotides read TGCGCCAGCAGCTCGGACAGGACAAACACCGGGGAGCTGTTTTTT.

This clonotype came up a few times. The chain employs TRBV11-2 and TRBJ2-7; no clear D. This CDR3 has 13 amino acids. The germline CDR1 and CDR2 sequences are SGHAT and FQNNGV. V was clipped by 0 bases and J by 1 base, with 4 bases between them. For the CDR3, the DNA is TGTGCCAGCAGCTTAGATCGGTCCTACGAGCAGTACGTC. Amino acid sequence: CASSLDRSYEQYV.

The chain uses TRBV5-1 and TRBJ2-5; 8 bases map to TRBD1. Per the germline V gene, CDR1 is SGHRS and CDR2 is YFSETQ. The CDR3 is 16 residues long. V was clipped by 5 bases and J by 5 bases; unmatched bases: 14. CDR3: CASRWSWTGIIETQYF. In DNA, the CDR3 is TGCGCCAGCAGATGGTCCTGGACAGGGATTATTGAGACCCAGTACTTC.

This clonotype has ten or more counts. The chain combines TRBV12-3 or TRBV12-4 with TRBJ1-1; tentative D call: TRBD1 (6 bases). Trimming left V 2 bases short and J 1 base short, with 14 bases between. The CDR3 contains 16 residues. CDR3 region: CASSLWGAGWNTEAFF. CDR3 nucleotide sequence: TGTGCCAGCAGTTTATGGGGGGCAGGATGGAACACTGAAGCTTTCTTT.

The chain couples TRBV2 to TRBJ2-1; D gene uncertain. Deletions cut 5 bases from V and 2 bases from J, with 19 bases between. CDR3 length: 17 residues. The germline V gene encodes CDR1 SNHLY and CDR2 FYNNEI. The CDR3 protein is CASSRRYDFAAYNEQFF. The CDR3 DNA follows: TGTGCCAGCAGTCGTAGGTACGATTTTGCAGCCTACAATGAGCAGTTCTTC.

The sample holds a few counts of this clonotype. The chain couples TRBV7-2 to TRBJ2-3, with D unresolved. The CDR3 extends over 13 amino acids. Germline V CDR1 and CDR2: SGHTA, FQGNSA. Trimming took off 1 base at V and 10 bases at J, with 12 bases between the two ends. The DNA for the CDR3 is TGTGCCAGCAGCTTAGAGTCAGTAGGGCCGCAGTATTTT. This codes for CASSLESVGPQYF.

The chain combines TRBV3-1 with TRBJ1-2; a possible D gene is TRBD1 (5 bases). This CDR3 spans 14 amino acids. Germline CDR1 is LGHDT and CDR2 is YNNKEL (reference sequence). V lost 4 bases to trimming and J lost 5 bases, with 14 bases between them. CDR3 protein: CASSPTPTVYGYTF. The CDR3 nucleotides are TGTGCCAGCAGCCCCACACCGACAGTATATGGCTACACCTTC.

The chain has TRBV2 and TRBJ2-2, with 9 bases matching TRBD1. This CDR3 has 14 residues. V dropped 6 bases and J dropped 5; count of bases not matched to a gene: 4. The germline CDR1 and CDR2 sequences are SNHLY and FYNNEI. The CDR3 nucleotides read TGTGCCAGCAGGAACAGGGGGCGGACCGGGGAGCTGTTTTTT. It yields the protein CASRNRGRTGELFF.

This clonotype was observed a few times. CDR3 DNA: TGTGCCTGGATCAGGGCAAACATTGGGGCCAACGTCCTGACTTTC. Its protein is CAWIRANIGANVLTF. The gene calls are TRBV30 and TRBJ2-6; a possible D gene is TRBD1 (5 bases). This CDR3 spans 15 amino acids. Between the trimmed V and J ends, which lost 4 bases and 3 bases, there was a span of 13 bases. The germline CDR1 and CDR2 sequences are GTSNPN and SVGIG (reference sequence). The entire variable domain, with the rest obtained from reference TRBV30 and TRBJ2-6, is as follows: SQTIHQWPATLVQPVGSPLSLECTVEGTSNPNLYWYRQAAGRGLQLLFYSVGIGQISSEVPQNLSASRPQDRQFILSSKKLLLSDSGFYLCAWIRANIGANVLTFGAGSRLTVL.

J is TRBJ1-4 and V is TRBV5-1, with TRBD1 matching over 8 bases. Losses at the gene ends were 5 bases for V and 4 bases for J; bases not matched to a gene: 13. This CDR3 contains 17 residues. Looked up from germline, CDR1 is SGHRS and CDR2 is YFSETQ. The CDR3 DNA reads as TGCGCCAGCAGTCCAGGGGGCGCCGTGACTTATAATGAAAAACTGTTTTTT. This gives the protein CASSPGGAVTYNEKLFF.

This chain joins TRBV29-1 and TRBJ1-2; a possible D gene is TRBD1 (5 bases). The CDR3 has 12 amino acids. Germline loops: CDR1 SQVTM, CDR2 ANQGSEA. V lost 4 bases and J lost 2, with 8 bases in between. CDR3 region: CSVVRDNYGYTF. CDR3 in DNA: TGCAGCGTTGTCCGGGACAACTATGGCTACACCTTC.

V usage is TRBV20-1 and J usage is TRBJ2-2, with 12 bases matching TRBD2. Looked up from germline, CDR1 is DFQATT and CDR2 is SNEGSKA (reference sequence). The length of the CDR3 is 14 residues. CDR3: CGTSTSGSSGELFF. CDR3 sequence (DNA): TGCGGAACCTCGACTAGCGGGAGTTCCGGGGAGCTGTTTTTT.

The V call is TRBV5-1, the J call TRBJ2-5, with 15 bases identical to TRBD2. CDR1 is SGHRS, CDR2 YFSETQ, per germline. With V trimmed by 3 bases and J by 1 base, 16 bases remained unmatched. The CDR3 has 21 residues. The CDR3 here is CASSSKEPGLAGGRRQETQYF. The CDR3 DNA sequence: TGCGCCAGCAGCTCTAAGGAACCGGGACTAGCGGGAGGCCGGCGCCAAGAGACCCAGTACTTC.

The V call is TRBV3-1, the J call TRBJ2-7, with D possibly being TRBD2 (6 bases). Germline assignment: CDR1 LGHDT and CDR2 YNNKEL (reference sequence). The CDR3 spans 15 residues. With 1 base removed from V and 3 bases from J, the gap between germline ends came to 13 bases. In DNA form, the CDR3 reads TGTGCCAGCAGCCAAGGGACTATCTCCGGCTACGAGCAGTACTTC. Translating gives CASSQGTISGYEQYF.

The chain is built from TRBV6-1 and TRBJ2-3, with D possibly TRBD2 on 5 matching bases. V lost 4 bases and J 5 bases, leaving 16 bases between the germline ends. Germline V gene data show CDR1 as MNHNS and CDR2 as SASEGT. This CDR3 comprises 15 residues. CDR3 sequence reads: CASSGRTGRQDTQYF. CDR3 nucleotide sequence: TGTGCCAGCAGTGGACGGACGGGGAGACAAGATACGCAGTATTTT.

This clonotype has only a few counts. This CDR3 reads CSASAGSSYNEQFF. DNA of the CDR3: TGCAGTGCTAGCGCCGGGAGCTCCTACAATGAGCAGTTCTTC. This chain connects TRBV20-1 to TRBJ2-1, with a tentative D call TRBD2 (6 bases). Germline V lookup: CDR1 DFQATT, CDR2 SNEGSKA (reference sequence). The CDR3 contains 14 residues. The V end lost 3 bases, the J end lost 0 bases, and 9 bases lay between the germline ends.

The chain carries TRBV5-1 and TRBJ1-6, with TRBD1 matching 7 bases. The CDR3 length is 15 residues. Trimming cost V 4 bases and J 7 bases; bases outside gene matches: 8. CDR1 SGHRS and CDR2 YFSETQ come from the germline V gene. Here the CDR3 reads CASSLGGRGNSPLHF. Written as DNA, the CDR3 is TGCGCCAGCAGCCTCGGGGGCAGGGGGAATTCACCCCTCCACTTT. The entire variable domain, with the rest obtained from reference TRBV5-1 and TRBJ1-6, is as follows: KAGVTQTPRYLIKTRGQQVTLSCSPISGHRSVSWYQQTPGQGLQFLFEYFSETQRNKGNFPGRFSGRQFSNSRSEMNVSTLELGDSALYLCASSLGGRGNSPLHFGNGTRLTVT.

This clonotype showed up just a few times. The V gene is TRBV20-1, the J gene TRBJ2-3; D is ambiguous. The V gene's germline CDR1 is DFQATT and CDR2 SNEGSKA (reference sequence). The V end lost 3 bases, the J end lost 0 bases, and 7 bases lay between the germline ends. The CDR3 spans 13 residues. CDR3 nucleotide sequence: TGCAGTGCTAGCCTTTCTAGCACAGATACGCAGTATTTT. It translates to CSASLSSTDTQYF.